This T cell receptor (beta chain) was identified in a study of beta chain features in type 1 diabetes. This clone was picked up a small number of times. Its antigen is currently unknown. With 4 bases clipped from V and 3 bases from J, the junction kept 2 bases outside the gene matches. This CDR3 is 15 amino acids long. The germline CDR1 and CDR2 sequences are KGHSH and LQKENI. Study-level findings and limits: TCRB CDR3 length was moderately but significantly reduced in all four CD4+ subsets of Type 1 diabetes patients. Patients' naive, central memory and Treg TCRB repertoires seemed closer to one another than those of healthy donors.

The authors reverse transcribed all of the isolated RNA, so sequencing captured expressed TCRB transcripts. Measured with immunoSEQ multiplex PCR; TCRdb has only the in-frame clones, and not every one. The data show a few hundred thousand clones, around 10% seen once. Sequenced material: central memory CD4+ T cells from blood. The chain is built from TRBV18 and TRBJ2-3; 12 bases agree with TRBD2. The receptor was isolated from a man aged 30 to 39 with type 1 diabetes. CDR3 amino acids: CASSLTSGRTDTQYF. The CDR3 nucleotides are TGTGCCAGCTCACTTACTAGCGGGAGGACAGATACGCAGTATTTT. Full variable domain (remainder filled in from reference TRBV18 and TRBJ2-3): NAGVMQNPRHLVRRRGQEARLRCSPMKGHSHVYWYRQLPEEGLKFMVYLQKENIIDESGMPKERFSAEFPKEGPSILRIQQVVRGDSAAYFCASSLTSGRTDTQYFGPGTRLTVL.